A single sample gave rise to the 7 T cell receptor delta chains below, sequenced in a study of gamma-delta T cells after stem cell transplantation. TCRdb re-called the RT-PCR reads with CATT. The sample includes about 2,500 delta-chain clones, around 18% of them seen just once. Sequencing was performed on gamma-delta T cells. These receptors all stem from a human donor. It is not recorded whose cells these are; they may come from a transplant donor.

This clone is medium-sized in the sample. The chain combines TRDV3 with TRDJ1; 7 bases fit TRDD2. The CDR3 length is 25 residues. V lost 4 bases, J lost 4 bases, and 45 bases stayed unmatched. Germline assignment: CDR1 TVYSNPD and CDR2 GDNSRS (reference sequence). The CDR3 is CACLSHLSYSGPKLVGWPPHDKLIF. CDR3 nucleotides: TGTGCCTGCCTAAGTCACCTTTCCTACTCTGGTCCAAAGTTGGTGGGGTGGCCTCCTCACGATAAACTCATCTTT.

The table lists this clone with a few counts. In DNA, the CDR3 is TGTGCCTGTGACACCGGATTTTGGGGACCCTTCTGGGACACCCGACAGATGTTTTTC. Translating gives CACDTGFWGPFWDTRQMFF. The chain couples TRDV2 to TRDJ3; weak D call: TRDD3 (5 bases). The ends were cut back, 0 bases at V and 3 bases at J, with 17 bases in the middle. The V gene's germline CDR1 is GEAIGNYY and CDR2 EKD. The CDR3 extends over 19 amino acids.

The CDR3 loop is CACDFLPRMVDTGPDNLIF. DNA of the CDR3: TGTGCCTGTGACTTCCTTCCTCGGATGGTGGATACGGGGCCCGATAACCTCATCTTT. The V gene remains uncalled, whereas the J gene is TRDJ1; TRDD3, the D gene given by the table, was not confirmed from the DNA. The CDR3 is 19 amino acids.

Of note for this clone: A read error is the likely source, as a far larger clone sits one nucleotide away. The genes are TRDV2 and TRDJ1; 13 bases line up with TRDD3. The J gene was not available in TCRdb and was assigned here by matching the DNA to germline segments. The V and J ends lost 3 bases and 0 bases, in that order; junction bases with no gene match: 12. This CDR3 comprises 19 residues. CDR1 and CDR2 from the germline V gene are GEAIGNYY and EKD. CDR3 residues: CACDYGLGDTRTYTDKLIF. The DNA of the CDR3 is TGTGCCTGTGACTATGGACTGGGGGATACGCGAACGTACACCGATAAACTCATCTTT.

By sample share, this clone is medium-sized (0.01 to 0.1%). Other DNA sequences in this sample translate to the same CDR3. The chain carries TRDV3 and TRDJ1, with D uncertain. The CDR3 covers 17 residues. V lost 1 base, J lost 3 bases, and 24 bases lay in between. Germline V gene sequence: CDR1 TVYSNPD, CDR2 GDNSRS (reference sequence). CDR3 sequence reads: CAFTAVCRRLGADKLIF. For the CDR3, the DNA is TGTGCCTTTACAGCTGTCTGTAGGAGACTCGGGGCCGATAAACTCATCTTT. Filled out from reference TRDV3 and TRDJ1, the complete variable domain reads CDKVTQSSPDQTVASGSEVVLLCTYDTVYSNPDLFWYRIRPDYSFQFVFYGDNSRSEGADFTQGRFSVKHILTQKAFHLVISPVRTEDSATYYCAFTAVCRRLGADKLIFGKGTRVTVEP.

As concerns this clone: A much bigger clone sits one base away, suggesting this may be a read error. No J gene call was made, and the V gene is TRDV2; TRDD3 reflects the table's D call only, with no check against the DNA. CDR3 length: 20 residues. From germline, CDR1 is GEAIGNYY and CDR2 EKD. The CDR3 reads CACDPAPSYNNRLGSDKRIF. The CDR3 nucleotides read TGTGCCTGTGACCCGGCCCCTTCCTACAACAATCGACTGGGTTCCGATAAACGCATCTTT.

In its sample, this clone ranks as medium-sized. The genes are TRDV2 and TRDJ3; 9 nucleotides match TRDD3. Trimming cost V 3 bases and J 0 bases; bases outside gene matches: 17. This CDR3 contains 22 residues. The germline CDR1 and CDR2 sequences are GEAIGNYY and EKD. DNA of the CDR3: TGTGCCTGTGACCCCCTCCCTGGACTGGGGGACCCTAGCTCCTGGGACACCCGACAGATGTTTTTC. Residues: CACDPLPGLGDPSSWDTRQMFF.